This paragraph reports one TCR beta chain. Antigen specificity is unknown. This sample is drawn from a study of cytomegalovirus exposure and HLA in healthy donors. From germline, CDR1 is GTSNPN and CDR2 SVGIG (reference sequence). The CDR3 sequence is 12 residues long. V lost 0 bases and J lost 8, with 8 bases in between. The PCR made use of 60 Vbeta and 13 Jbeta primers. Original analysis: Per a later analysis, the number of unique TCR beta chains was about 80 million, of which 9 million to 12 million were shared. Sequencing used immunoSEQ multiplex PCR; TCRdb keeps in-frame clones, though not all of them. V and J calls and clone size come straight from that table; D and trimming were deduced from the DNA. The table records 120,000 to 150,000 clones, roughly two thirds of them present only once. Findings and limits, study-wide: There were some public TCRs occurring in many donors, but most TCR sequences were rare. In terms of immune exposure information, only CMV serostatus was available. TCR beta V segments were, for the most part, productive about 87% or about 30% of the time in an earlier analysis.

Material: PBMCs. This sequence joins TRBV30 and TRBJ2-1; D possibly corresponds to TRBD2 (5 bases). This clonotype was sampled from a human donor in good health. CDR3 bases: TGTGCCTGGAGTGTTAGCGTGGATGAGCAGTTCTTC. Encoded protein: CAWSVSVDEQFF.